This paragraph covers one T cell receptor (beta chain) sequence. Its antigen is currently not known. A single base separates this from a much larger clone, so it may be a read error. The CDR3 ends on some other residue instead of the conserved phenylalanine or tryptophan, so this is likely a read error. Stable Graves' hyperthyroidism was defined as the absence of progression to ophthalmopathy over 18 months of follow-up. The hyperthyroidism patients were between 18 and 65 years old and newly diagnosed, with a disease duration of less than 2 months. Any patient with an uncontrolled infection, another autoimmune disease, pregnancy or lactation was excluded. Diagnoses were established on the basis of clinical symptoms, serum thyroxine and TRAb, thyroid ultrasound, and orbital computed tomography. PBMCs were isolated from about 10 ml of fresh peripheral blood by Ficoll-Paque density gradient centrifugation. Total RNA was extracted with Trizol reagent, and quality was checked on an Agilent 2100 Bioanalyzer.

TCR beta CDR3 regions were amplified from RNA transcripts. The first round of RT-PCR for the TCR CDR3 was performed with the HTBI primer set and the Qiagen OneStep RT-PCR kit. Libraries were constructed in a second round of multiplex PCR, after which size selection and purification were carried out. Sequencing of the libraries was done on an Illumina HiSeq2000 using paired-end 100 bp reads. The source study handled its data this way. SOAPnuke was used to process the raw data, removing reads that contained adapters or uncalled bases, had a mean Phred below 15, or lacked an exact match to the constant primer or identifier. COPE v1.2.5 was used to merge the high-quality paired reads, and each unique nucleotide sequence was defined as a clonotype. Clonotypes were aligned to IMGT TRBV, TRBD and TRBJ reference segments using MiTCR v1.1. The analysis included only V-J combinations with a frequency above 0.0001, which together covered about 99% of the repertoires. A TCS score was defined as the ratio of F50 (clonal expansion) to E x V (chaos), with BLOSUM62-based TCRdist applied between CDR3 peptides within each V-J. Welch's t-statistics and random forest reduced fewer than 550 V-J features to 13, which were used in a naive Bayes classifier (R e1071). Thyroid-blood repertoire similarity was quantified with the Morisita-Horn index. TCRdb reprocessed the public reads (quality trimming at Q25 with fastp, clone calling with MiXCR) and kept in-frame beta chains. Here each entry gathers all rows of one CDR3 protein and keeps the most common genes and DNA. These V and J calls derive from TCRdb rather than the authors' analysis. This sample has hundreds of thousands of distinct CDR3 sequences in its table, and about 38% of those were observed once. Of the sample, about 9% is held by the ten largest clones.

The data were taken from a study of T cells in Graves' hyperthyroidism and ophthalmopathy (dated by TCRdb to 2018 to 2020). About the investigation overall: Peripheral blood was collected at initial diagnosis, before any treatment. To identify TCR V-J signatures that set the groups apart, the researchers used a discovery cohort of about a hundred patients, made up of under 50 with Graves' ophthalmopathy and approximately 57 with stable Graves' hyperthyroidism. Prospective prediction of ophthalmopathy was tested in an independent validation cohort of 18 to 20 hyperthyroidism patients and 17 patients who later progressed to ophthalmopathy. The approximately 97 discovery patients were randomly divided into training and test sets at a 7:3 ratio. In addition, the study compared T-cell repertoires in thyroid tissue and in blood from about six Graves' hyperthyroidism patients. After sampling, hyperthyroidism patients received methimazole starting at 30 mg daily, and ophthalmopathy patients received high-dose intravenous methylprednisolone. According to the paper, TCR Vbeta CDR3 sequencing was carried out on some 130 peripheral blood samples, which came from around 43 ophthalmopathy, approximately 72 hyperthyroidism and roughly 17 progressor patients.

The research as a whole found: In cross-validation, a model built on a 13 V-J signature told ophthalmopathy apart from stable hyperthyroidism with less than 90% sensitivity and around 81% specificity, and in testing the same model reached 80%/75%. No statistical method was used to set the sample size in advance, and investigators knew the group allocation. In validation, progression to ophthalmopathy was predicted by the model with 70.59% sensitivity and just over 72% specificity, a median of 6.5 months before onset. Most expanded thyroid clonotypes (frequency above 0.001) were also detected in blood, a finding suggesting that blood repertoires may reflect thyroid immune responses.

In the germline V gene, CDR1 corresponds to WSHSY and CDR2 to SAAADI. Germline trimming amounts to 5 bases on V and 6 bases on J, with 9 as the count of junction bases outside the gene matches. From its first to its last residue, the CDR3 has 14 amino acids. CDR3 DNA is the only sequence kept; it has 42 bases, read in frame from the first base. The TCR originated in a young man with Graves' hyperthyroidism. Here the chain combines TRBV10-2 and TRBJ1-2; 7 of the junction bases match TRBD1. The sample taken for sequencing was blood. Read as DNA, the sequence is TGCGCCAGCAGTTTGGACAGGCTAGAAGATGGCTACACCTTA. It encodes CASSLDRLEDGYTL.